The sequence of this T cell receptor (beta chain) was determined in a study of blood T cell repertoires in COVID-19. Study at large: The United States, Italy and Spain were the sources of the acute and convalescent COVID-19 samples. Nucleic acid was either cDNA or gDNA, and it came from T cells, B-cell-depleted T cells, or PBMCs.

Recruits, aged about 18 to 89 years, lived in 20 to 30 US areas. Two negative PCRs, clearance, or symptom resolution were required of recovered Cohort 3 donors. This CDR3 region has 17 residues. V was cut by 4 bases and J by 0 bases, with 16 bases left in between. The germline CDR1 and CDR2 sequences are MGHRA and YSYEKL. Assay used: immunoSEQ multiplex PCR; TCRdb lists only in-frame clones, some missing. This table holds around 310,000 clones, over 75% found once. The chain employs TRBV4-1 and TRBJ2-1, with D uncertain. This clonotype originated in a man younger than 45 who had recovered from COVID-19. Material: PBMCs or T cells enriched from blood (not recorded which). CDR3 sequence (DNA): TGCGCCAGCAGCCCCGCGTTGTTAATGAGCTCCTACAATGAGCAGTTCTTC. Translated: CASSPALLMSSYNEQFF.